The TCR beta chain under discussion was sequenced for a study of regulatory T cells in long-lasting Graves disease (dated by TCRdb to about 2021). Describing the broader study: Persistent Graves' disease was defined as persistently positive TSH receptor autoantibodies together with antithyroid drug treatment for over 5 years. Persistent Graves' disease patients were compared with newly diagnosed Graves' disease patients by peripheral blood TCR sequencing and RNA sequencing. The study was conducted in China and was registered as a clinical trial. A total of about 33 samples underwent TCR sequencing, from about 13 patients with persistent Graves' disease and approximately 20 patients with newly diagnosed Graves' disease. Persistent Graves' disease patients in the clinical cohort had taken antithyroid drugs for 8 to 12 years on average. What the research found in general, with its limitations: The authors acknowledged the small sample size as a limitation that may reduce accuracy. Sequencing and analysis were restricted to the TCR beta chain. Compared with newly diagnosed patients, persistent Graves' disease patients had lower TCR Shannon entropy and fewer highly expanded clones, which suggests clonal expansion. TRBV28, TRBJ1-2 and TRBJ2-5 were preferentially used in persistent disease, while TRBV20-1 and TRBJ2-1 were favored in newly diagnosed disease. Only peripheral blood was studied, because thyroid tissue, the primary lesion, was inaccessible. Persistent patients shared more public clonotypes among themselves (around 2,700) than newly diagnosed patients did (approximately 970).

The library came from multiplex PCR. Sequenced using an Illumina HiSeq 4000. To build TCR beta libraries, CDR3 regions were amplified by Arm-PCR using iRepertoire HTBI primers. Gel purification was performed on PCR products prior to sequencing. Processing in the source paper ran as follows. A total of under 80 TRBV and 14 TRBJ segments were identified across samples and were used for gene usage analysis of CDR3 amino acid clonotypes. COPE and FqMerger were used to merge the filtered high-quality paired reads into contigs. Contigs were aligned with BLAST to IMGT TRBV, TRBD and TRBJ reference genes, and CDR3 was defined per IMGT. Clonotypes above 0.1% frequency were classified as highly expanded clones. Shannon entropy served as the measure of repertoire diversity, while the Gini coefficient captured V-J evenness. Public clonotypes were defined as clonotypes shared by more than one individual. Starting from the raw public reads, TCRdb applied fastp trimming at Q25, assembled clones with MiXCR and retained in-frame beta chains. Every distinct CDR3 protein forms one entry, paired with its most common genes and DNA. TCRdb, not the original authors, processed these V and J calls. In all, the sample holds roughly 400,000 distinct CDR3 sequences, and roughly a fifth of those were seen once. Roughly an eighth of the sample is taken by the ten largest.

The germline V gene encodes CDR1 SGHAT and CDR2 FQNNGV. The CDR3, from cysteine to phenylalanine, totals 18 residues. The CDR3 DNA has 54 bases and is translated from base 1. V is reduced by 2 bases and J by 6 bases, leaving a spacing of 26 bases between them. The sample's time point label is to be understood as: persistent/refractory GD, antithyroid drugs over 5 years with positive TRAb. For both TCR sequencing and RNA sequencing, RNA was extracted from PBMCs in TRIzol. The diagnosis of Graves' disease was made according to American Thyroid Association guidelines. Patients were recruited from an endocrinology department in Xi'an, China. Each patient gave approximately 9.7 milliliters of peripheral blood, collected in an EDTA anticoagulant tube. Ficoll Paque Plus density gradient separation was used to isolate PBMCs, and no further T cell sorting was done. An Agilent 2100 Bioanalyzer and agarose gel were used to assess RNA quality, and a NanoDrop 2000 was used to measure RNA concentration.

With respect to this clonotype: There is no known antigen for this receptor. Base qualities are missing; no much larger clone stands one base away.

The clonotype originates from a female donor with Graves disease. The specimen was peripheral blood mononuclear cells (PBMCs), collected when the disease was refractory, from a patient treated with antithyroid drugs. Recombination connected TRBV11-2 to TRBJ2-7, with the D gene call left open. In nucleotide form, the sequence is TGTGCCAGCAGCTTAAAAGTCCCCCGGCAGTTAACCGCTCCCGAGCAGTACTTC. Protein translation: CASSLKVPRQLTAPEQYF.